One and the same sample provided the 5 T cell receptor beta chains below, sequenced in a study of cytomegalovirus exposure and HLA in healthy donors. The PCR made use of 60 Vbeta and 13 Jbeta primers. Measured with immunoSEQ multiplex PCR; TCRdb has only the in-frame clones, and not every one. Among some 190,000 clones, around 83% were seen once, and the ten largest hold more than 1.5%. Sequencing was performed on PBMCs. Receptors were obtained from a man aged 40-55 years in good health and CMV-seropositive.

The chain's CDR3 is CASSSGQQRTYGYTF. The DNA for the CDR3 is TGTGCCAGCAGCTCCGGACAGCAACGAACGTATGGCTACACCTTC. The gene calls are TRBV5-6 and TRBJ1-2, with D possibly being TRBD1 (6 bases). Germline CDR1 reads SGHDT; CDR2 reads YYEEEE. CDR3 length equals 15 residues. Trimming pared 3 bases from V and 5 bases from J, leaving 17 bases between.

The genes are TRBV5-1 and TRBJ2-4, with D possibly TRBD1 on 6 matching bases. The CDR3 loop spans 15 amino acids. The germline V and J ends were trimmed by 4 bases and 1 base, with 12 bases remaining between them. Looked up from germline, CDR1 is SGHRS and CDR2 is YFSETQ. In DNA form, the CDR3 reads TGCGCCAGCAGCCGCAGGCAGGGGGCCAAAAACATTCAGTACTTC. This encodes CASSRRQGAKNIQYF. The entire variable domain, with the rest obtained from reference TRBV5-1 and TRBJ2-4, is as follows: KAGVTQTPRYLIKTRGQQVTLSCSPISGHRSVSWYQQTPGQGLQFLFEYFSETQRNKGNFPGRFSGRQFSNSRSEMNVSTLELGDSALYLCASSRRQGAKNIQYFGAGTRLSVL.

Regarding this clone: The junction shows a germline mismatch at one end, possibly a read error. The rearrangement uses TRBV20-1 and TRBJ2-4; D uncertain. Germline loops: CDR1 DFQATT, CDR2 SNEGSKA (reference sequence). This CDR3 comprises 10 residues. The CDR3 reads CSASKNSQYF. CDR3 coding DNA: TGCAGTGCTAGCAAAAACAGTCAGTACTTC.

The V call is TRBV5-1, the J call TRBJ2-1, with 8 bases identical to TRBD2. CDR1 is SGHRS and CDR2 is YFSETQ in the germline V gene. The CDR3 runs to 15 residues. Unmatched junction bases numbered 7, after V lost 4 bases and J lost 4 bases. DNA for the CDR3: TGCGCCAGCAGCCCACTAGCGGAGCTTTACAATGAGCAGTTCTTC. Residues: CASSPLAELYNEQFF.

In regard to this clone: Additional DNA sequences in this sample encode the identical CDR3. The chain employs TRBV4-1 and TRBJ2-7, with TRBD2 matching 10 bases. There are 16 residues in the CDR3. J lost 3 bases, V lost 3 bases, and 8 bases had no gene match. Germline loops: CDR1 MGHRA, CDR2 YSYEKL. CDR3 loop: CASSQEPLAGFYEQYF. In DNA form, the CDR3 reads TGCGCCAGCAGCCAGGAACCACTAGCGGGGTTCTACGAGCAGTACTTC.